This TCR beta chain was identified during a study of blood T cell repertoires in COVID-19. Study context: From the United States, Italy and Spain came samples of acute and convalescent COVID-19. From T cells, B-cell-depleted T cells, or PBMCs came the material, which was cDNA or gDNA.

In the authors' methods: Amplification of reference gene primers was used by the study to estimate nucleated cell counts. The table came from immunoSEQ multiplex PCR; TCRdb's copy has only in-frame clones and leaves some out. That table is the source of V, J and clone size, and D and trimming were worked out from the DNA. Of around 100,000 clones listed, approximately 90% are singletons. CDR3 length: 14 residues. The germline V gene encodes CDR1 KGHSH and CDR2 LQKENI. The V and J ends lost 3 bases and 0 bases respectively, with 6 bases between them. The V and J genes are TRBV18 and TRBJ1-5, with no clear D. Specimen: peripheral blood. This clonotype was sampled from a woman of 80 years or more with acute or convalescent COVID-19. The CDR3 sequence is CASSPGDSNQPQHF. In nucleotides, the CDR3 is TGTGCCAGCTCACCGGGAGATAGCAATCAGCCCCAGCATTTT. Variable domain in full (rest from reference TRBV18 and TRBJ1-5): NAGVMQNPRHLVRRRGQEARLRCSPMKGHSHVYWYRQLPEEGLKFMVYLQKENIIDESGMPKERFSAEFPKEGPSILRIQQVVRGDSAAYFCASSPGDSNQPQHFGDGTRLSIL.